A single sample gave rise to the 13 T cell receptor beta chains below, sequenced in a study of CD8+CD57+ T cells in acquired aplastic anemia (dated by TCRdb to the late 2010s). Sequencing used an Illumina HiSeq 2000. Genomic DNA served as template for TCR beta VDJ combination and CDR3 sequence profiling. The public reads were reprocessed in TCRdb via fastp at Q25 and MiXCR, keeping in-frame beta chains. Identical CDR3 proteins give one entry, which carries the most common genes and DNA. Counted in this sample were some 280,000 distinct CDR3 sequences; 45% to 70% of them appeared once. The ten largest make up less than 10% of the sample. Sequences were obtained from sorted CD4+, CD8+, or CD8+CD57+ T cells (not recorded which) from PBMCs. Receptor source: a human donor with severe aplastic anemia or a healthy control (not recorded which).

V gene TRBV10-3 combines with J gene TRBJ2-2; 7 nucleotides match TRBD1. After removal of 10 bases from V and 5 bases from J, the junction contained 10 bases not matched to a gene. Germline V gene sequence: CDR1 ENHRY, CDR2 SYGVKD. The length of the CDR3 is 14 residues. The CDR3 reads CATTETGQTGELFF. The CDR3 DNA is TGTGCCACCACTGAGACAGGGCAAACCGGGGAGCTGTTTTTT.

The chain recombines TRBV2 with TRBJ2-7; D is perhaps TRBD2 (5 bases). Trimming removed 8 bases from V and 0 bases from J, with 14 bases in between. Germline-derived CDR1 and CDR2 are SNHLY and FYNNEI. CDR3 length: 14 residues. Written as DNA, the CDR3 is TGTGCCAGCGCGCCTGGGCGGGCCTCCTACGAGCAGTACTTC. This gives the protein CASAPGRASYEQYF.

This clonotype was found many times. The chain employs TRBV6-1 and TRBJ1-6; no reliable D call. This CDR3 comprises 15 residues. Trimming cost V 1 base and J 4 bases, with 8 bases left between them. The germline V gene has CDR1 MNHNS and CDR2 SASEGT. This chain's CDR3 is CASSEDVGYNSPLHF. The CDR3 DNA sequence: TGTGCCAGCAGTGAAGACGTAGGATATAATTCACCCCTCCACTTT.

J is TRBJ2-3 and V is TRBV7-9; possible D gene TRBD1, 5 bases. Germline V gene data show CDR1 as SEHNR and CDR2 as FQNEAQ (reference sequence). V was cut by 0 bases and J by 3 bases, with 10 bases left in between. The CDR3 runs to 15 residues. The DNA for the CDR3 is TGTGCCAGCAGCTTAGCGACAGAAGGAACAGATACGCAGTATTTT. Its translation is CASSLATEGTDTQYF.

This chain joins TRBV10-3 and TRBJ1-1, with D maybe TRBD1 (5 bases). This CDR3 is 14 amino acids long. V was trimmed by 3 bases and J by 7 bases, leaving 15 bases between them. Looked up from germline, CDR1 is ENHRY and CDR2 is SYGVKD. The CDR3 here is CAISDSGGGVEAFF. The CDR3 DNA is TGTGCCATCAGTGACTCCGGAGGAGGGGTTGAAGCTTTCTTT.

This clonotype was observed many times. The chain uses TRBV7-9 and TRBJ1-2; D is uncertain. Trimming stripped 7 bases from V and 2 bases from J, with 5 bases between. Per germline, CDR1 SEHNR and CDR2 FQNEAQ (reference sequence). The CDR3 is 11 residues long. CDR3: CASTDNYGYTF. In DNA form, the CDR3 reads TGTGCCAGCACCGACAACTATGGCTACACCTTC.

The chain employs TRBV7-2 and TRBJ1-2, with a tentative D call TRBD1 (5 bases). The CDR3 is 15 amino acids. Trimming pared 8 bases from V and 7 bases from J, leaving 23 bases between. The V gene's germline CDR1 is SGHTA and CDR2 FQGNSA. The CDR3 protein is CASSPGTVRTGGYTF. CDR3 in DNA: TGTGCCAGCTCGCCAGGGACGGTGAGAACTGGTGGCTACACCTTC.

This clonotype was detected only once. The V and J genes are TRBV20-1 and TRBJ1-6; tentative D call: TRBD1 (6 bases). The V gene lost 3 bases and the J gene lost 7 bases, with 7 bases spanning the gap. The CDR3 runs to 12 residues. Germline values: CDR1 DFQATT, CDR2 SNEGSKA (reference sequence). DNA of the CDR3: TGCAGTGCTAGGGACAGCAATTCACCCCTCCACTTT. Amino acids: CSARDSNSPLHF.

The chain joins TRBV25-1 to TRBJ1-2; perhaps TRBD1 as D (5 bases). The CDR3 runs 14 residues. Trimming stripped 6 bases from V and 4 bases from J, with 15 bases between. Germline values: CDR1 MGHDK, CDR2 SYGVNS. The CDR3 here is CASSGGGRFYGYTF. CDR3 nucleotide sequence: TGTGCCAGCAGCGGGGGGGGACGGTTCTATGGCTACACCTTC.

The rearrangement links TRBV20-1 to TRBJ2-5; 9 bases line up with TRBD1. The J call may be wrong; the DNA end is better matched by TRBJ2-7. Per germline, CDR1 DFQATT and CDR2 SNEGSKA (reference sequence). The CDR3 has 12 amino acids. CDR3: CSARRTGDEQYF. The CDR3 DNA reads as TGCAGTGCTAGAAGGACAGGGGACGAGCAGTACTTC.

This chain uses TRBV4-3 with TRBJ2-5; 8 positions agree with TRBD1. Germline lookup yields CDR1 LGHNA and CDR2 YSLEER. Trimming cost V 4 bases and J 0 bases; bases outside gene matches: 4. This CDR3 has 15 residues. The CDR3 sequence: CASSRADRDQETQYF. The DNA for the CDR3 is TGCGCCAGCAGCCGAGCGGACAGGGACCAAGAGACCCAGTACTTC.

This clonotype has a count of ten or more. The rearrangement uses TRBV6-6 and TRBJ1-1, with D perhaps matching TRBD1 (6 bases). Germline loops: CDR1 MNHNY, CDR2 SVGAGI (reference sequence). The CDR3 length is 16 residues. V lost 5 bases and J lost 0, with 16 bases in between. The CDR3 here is CASSNPGTPMNTEAFF. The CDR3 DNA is TGTGCCAGCAGTAACCCCGGGACACCCATGAACACTGAAGCTTTCTTT.

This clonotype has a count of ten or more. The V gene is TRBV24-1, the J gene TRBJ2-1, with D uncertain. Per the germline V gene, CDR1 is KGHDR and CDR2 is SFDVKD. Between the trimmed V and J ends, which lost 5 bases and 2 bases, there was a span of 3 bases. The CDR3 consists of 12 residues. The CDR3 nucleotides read TGTGCCACCAGTGGTCCCTACAATGAGCAGTTCTTC. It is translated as CATSGPYNEQFF.